This entry lists 28 T cell receptor beta chains sequenced from one sample in a study of graft-versus-host responses after intestinal transplantation. Data came from immunoSEQ multiplex PCR; TCRdb stores just in-frame clones and leaves some out. The sample lists 9,900 or so clones, about 86% seen once, with over 4% in the top ten. Intraepithelial and lamina propria lymphocytes were isolated from graft specimens. The starting material was ileum tissue, obtained roughly 700 days after intestinal transplantation. The receptors originated from a human patient who received an intestinal transplant, so some T cells may come from the graft donor.

The CDR3 coding sequence is TGTGCCAGCAGCCAGGGTCGTTTTAGTGTTACAGATACGCAGTATTTT. Protein product: CASSQGRFSVTDTQYF. The V gene is TRBV5-6, the J gene TRBJ2-3; possibly TRBD1 for D (5 bases). The CDR3 length is 16 residues. Per the germline V gene, CDR1 is SGHDT and CDR2 is YYEEEE. With 4 bases removed from V and 3 bases from J, the gap between germline ends came to 18 bases.

A single count supports this clone. The rearrangement uses TRBV2 and TRBJ2-3; TRBD1 matches 9 bases. The J segment lost 0 bases and the V segment lost 5 bases, leaving 6 bases of the junction unmatched. The CDR3 is 16 amino acids. Germline lookup yields CDR1 SNHLY and CDR2 FYNNEI. CDR3 nucleotides: TGTGCCAGCAGTTATACCGGGACAGGGAGCACAGATACGCAGTATTTT. Amino acid sequence: CASSYTGTGSTDTQYF.

V and J are TRBV27 and TRBJ2-5; D possibly corresponds to TRBD1 (5 bases). The length of the CDR3 is 15 residues. Trimming shortened V by 2 bases and J by 0 bases, and 10 bases separated the two germline ends. Germline CDR1 MNHEY, CDR2 SMNVEV (reference sequence). DNA of the CDR3: TGTGCCAGCAGTTTAAGCAGGGCGAACCAAGAGACCCAGTACTTC. It translates to CASSLSRANQETQYF.

The chain couples TRBV30 to TRBJ1-5; D not certain. Between the trimmed V and J ends, which lost 2 bases and 14 bases, there was a span of 19 bases. This CDR3 contains 13 residues. Germline lookup yields CDR1 GTSNPN and CDR2 SVGIG (reference sequence). The CDR3, as DNA: TGTGCCTGGAGTTACGCCGGAGACCCCAGGAAGCATTTT. This encodes CAWSYAGDPRKHF.

V usage is TRBV10-3 and J usage is TRBJ2-7; TRBD1 agrees at 8 bases. The V gene's germline CDR1 is ENHRY and CDR2 SYGVKD. V shed 11 bases and J 0 bases; nucleotides not matched to a gene: 21. The CDR3 totals 18 residues. The CDR3 nucleotides read TGTGCCTCCAGGGGCTTAGTGGGCCAAACAGGGGGCTCCTACGAGCAGTACTTC. Translation gives CASRGLVGQTGGSYEQYF.

V is TRBV28 and J is TRBJ1-5, with 7 bases lining up with TRBD1. CDR1 and CDR2 (germline): MDHEN, SYDVKM. Trimming at V came to 6 bases and at J to 2 bases, leaving 4 bases not matched to a gene. The CDR3 length is 14 residues. The CDR3 sequence is CASSYDRGNQPQHF. For the CDR3, the DNA is TGTGCCAGCAGCTACGACAGGGGCAATCAGCCCCAGCATTTT.

V usage is TRBV5-1 and J usage is TRBJ2-3; the D is unclear. Trimming left V 0 bases short and J 4 bases short, with 9 bases between. This CDR3 contains 14 residues. Germline V gives CDR1 SGHRS, CDR2 YFSETQ. Here the CDR3 reads CASSLGDIADTQYF. Written as DNA, the CDR3 is TGCGCCAGCAGCTTGGGAGACATAGCAGATACGCAGTATTTT. Drawing the rest from reference TRBV5-1 and TRBJ2-3, the complete variable domain is KAGVTQTPRYLIKTRGQQVTLSCSPISGHRSVSWYQQTPGQGLQFLFEYFSETQRNKGNFPGRFSGRQFSNSRSEMNVSTLELGDSALYLCASSLGDIADTQYFGPGTRLTVL.

This clone was seen once. This sequence joins TRBV21-1 and TRBJ2-5; the table's D gene call, TRBD1, was not cross checked with the DNA. The J call may be wrong; the DNA end is better matched by TRBJ2-7. TRBV21-1 is tagged as a pseudogene. This CDR3 comprises 15 residues. In DNA form, the CDR3 reads TGTGCCAGCAGCAAATGGGGACAGGGTGTCTACGAGCAGTACTTC. It is translated as CASSKWGQGVYEQYF.

This sequence joins TRBV6-6 and TRBJ1-5; D remains unclear. The CDR3 is made up of 13 amino acids. The V gene lost 2 bases and the J gene lost 3 bases, with 5 bases spanning the gap. Germline values: CDR1 MNHNY, CDR2 SVGAGI (reference sequence). CDR3 coding DNA: TGTGCCAGCAGTTACGACGCCAATCAGCCCCAGCATTTT. Translated, it gives CASSYDANQPQHF.

This chain links TRBV11-2 with TRBJ2-7; 7 positions agree with TRBD1. Germline CDR1 and CDR2: SGHAT and FQNNGV. V shed 4 bases and J 2 bases; nucleotides not matched to a gene: 8. The CDR3 is 15 amino acids. The CDR3 DNA reads TGTGCCAGCAGCTCGGGACAGCCCGGGGCCTACGAGCAGTACTTC. Its translation is CASSSGQPGAYEQYF.

V and J are TRBV5-1 and TRBJ2-1, with D possibly matching TRBD2 (6 bases). Germline-derived CDR1 and CDR2 are SGHRS and YFSETQ. The length of the CDR3 is 17 residues. The V end lost 3 bases, the J end lost 0 bases, and 16 bases lay between the germline ends. The CDR3 loop is CASSSGSGDVSYNEQFF. CDR3 coding DNA: TGCGCCAGCAGCTCGGGTAGCGGAGACGTCTCCTACAATGAGCAGTTCTTC.

In this sample, this clone turned up a few times. V is TRBV6-1 and J is TRBJ2-7; TRBD1 matches 10 bases. Losses at the gene ends were 3 bases for V and 6 bases for J; bases not matched to a gene: 5. The CDR3 is 14 residues long. Per the germline V gene, CDR1 is MNHNS and CDR2 is SASEGT. The CDR3 sequence: CASSDYGTGVEQYF. CDR3 nucleotides: TGTGCCAGCAGTGATTATGGGACAGGGGTCGAGCAGTACTTC.

The V and J genes are TRBV18 and TRBJ2-1; D is perhaps TRBD2 (5 bases). There are 16 residues in the CDR3. V was clipped by 2 bases and J by 1 base, with 12 bases between them. Germline CDR1 reads KGHSH; CDR2 reads LQKENI. The chain's CDR3 is CASSPRLRGSYNEQFF. CDR3 bases: TGTGCCAGCTCACCAAGGTTACGGGGTTCCTACAATGAGCAGTTCTTC.

This clone was counted a few times. The chain is built from TRBV5-6 and TRBJ1-2; 8 bases align to TRBD1. The CDR3 is 14 residues long. Trimming cost V 3 bases and J 8 bases; bases outside gene matches: 9. CDR1 and CDR2 (germline): SGHDT, YYEEEE. This CDR3 reads CASSSPTGVEGYTF. The CDR3, as DNA: TGTGCCAGCAGCTCCCCGACAGGGGTGGAGGGCTACACCTTC.

This chain uses TRBV5-1 with TRBJ1-2; tentative D call: TRBD1 (6 bases). Trimming took off 3 bases at V and 1 base at J, with 10 bases between the two ends. Per germline, CDR1 SGHRS and CDR2 YFSETQ. CDR3 length equals 14 residues. CDR3 in DNA: TGCGCCAGCAGCTCCCAGGGGATTAACTATGGCTACACCTTC. Protein sequence: CASSSQGINYGYTF.

The chain is built from TRBV7-3 and TRBJ2-5; D is undetermined. CDR1 and CDR2 (germline): SGHTA, FQGTGA. CDR3 size: 15 residues. The V end was cut by 5 bases, the J end by 4 bases, with 17 bases between. The CDR3 DNA is TGTGCCAGCAGCCCAATAAGTGGTAATCGAGAGACCCAGTACTTC. It translates to CASSPISGNRETQYF. Drawing the rest from reference TRBV7-3 and TRBJ2-5, the complete variable domain is GAGVSQTPSNKVTEKGKYVELRCDPISGHTALYWYRQSLGQGPEFLIYFQGTGAADDSGLPNDRFFAVRPEGSVSTLKIQRTERGDSAVYLCASSPISGNRETQYFGPGTRLLVL.

The CDR3 here is CSVNLGGTAQDTQYF. The DNA for the CDR3 is TGCAGCGTGAACCTCGGTGGGACAGCCCAAGATACGCAGTATTTT. V usage is TRBV29-1 and J usage is TRBJ2-3, with 7 nucleotides matching TRBD1. Germline CDR1 and CDR2: SQVTM and ANQGSEA. With 6 bases clipped from V and 5 bases from J, the junction kept 14 bases outside the gene matches. There are 15 residues in the CDR3.

This clone was detected a few times. The chain has TRBV5-1 and TRBJ2-2, with a weak D call TRBD1 (7 bases). The germline gives CDR1 SGHRS, CDR2 YFSETQ. The CDR3 has 16 residues. The V and J ends lost 0 bases and 6 bases respectively, with 15 bases between them. CDR3 sequence (DNA): TGCGCCAGCAGCTTGGCCACGCAGGGGGGAGCCGGGGAGCTGTTTTTT. This codes for CASSLATQGGAGELFF.

The chain couples TRBV5-1 to TRBJ1-1; 12 bases are shared with TRBD1. Trimming at V came to 4 bases and at J to 6 bases, leaving 4 bases not matched to a gene. The germline V gene encodes CDR1 SGHRS and CDR2 YFSETQ. The CDR3 totals 14 residues. CDR3 residues: CASSPGTGGPEAFF. CDR3 coding DNA: TGCGCCAGCAGCCCGGGGACAGGGGGCCCTGAAGCTTTCTTT.

The chain carries TRBV13 and TRBJ1-2; TRBD1 aligns across 10 bases. Germline CDR1 PRHDT, CDR2 FYEKMQ (reference sequence). The CDR3 covers 16 residues. Trimming cost V 5 bases and J 2 bases; bases outside gene matches: 8. The CDR3, as DNA: TGTGCCAGCAGCCCCCCCCGGACAGGGGGAAACTATGGCTACACCTTC. Translation gives CASSPPRTGGNYGYTF. The complete variable domain, with remaining parts taken from reference TRBV13 and TRBJ1-2, reads AAGVIQSPRHLIKEKRETATLKCYPIPRHDTVYWYQQGPGQDPQFLISFYEKMQSDKGSIPDRFSAQQFSDYHSELNMSSLELGDSALYFCASSPPRTGGNYGYTFGSGTRLTVV.

This clone has only a few counts. This chain uses TRBV28 with TRBJ2-2; the D is unclear. This CDR3 is 15 amino acids long. Trimming removed 1 base at V and 1 base at J, with 7 bases between. CDR1 MDHEN and CDR2 SYDVKM come from the germline V gene. The CDR3 coding sequence is TGTGCCAGCAGTTTATTCGGCCGGAACACCGGGGAGCTGTTTTTT. This codes for CASSLFGRNTGELFF.

The genes are TRBV11-1 and TRBJ2-2; D may match TRBD1 or TRBD2 (7 bases each). V gave up 5 bases and J gave up 4 bases, with 14 bases separating them. The length of the CDR3 is 15 residues. Germline loops: CDR1 SGHAT, CDR2 FQDESV (reference sequence). The DNA of the CDR3 is TGTGCCAGCAGCCCAGGGGGGACTACCACCGGGGAGCTGTTTTTT. Its translation: CASSPGGTTTGELFF.

This sequence joins TRBV9 and TRBJ2-1, with TRBD1 matching over 10 bases. The CDR3 spans 21 residues. CDR1 SGDLS and CDR2 YYNGEE come from the germline V gene. Trimming cost V 4 bases and J 7 bases; bases outside gene matches: 26. The CDR3 region is CASSQGGTGANLGPSVNEQFF. For the CDR3, the DNA is TGTGCCAGCAGCCAAGGGGGGACAGGGGCCAACTTGGGGCCTAGCGTGAATGAGCAGTTCTTC.

The V and J genes are TRBV27 and TRBJ2-7; 8 bases are a match to TRBD2. The V gene end was trimmed by 5 bases and the J gene end by 1 base; junction bases not matched to a gene: 7. This CDR3 spans 15 amino acids. Germline V gene data show CDR1 as MNHEY and CDR2 as SMNVEV (reference sequence). The CDR3 loop reads CASSPGIAGSYEQYF. CDR3 DNA sequence: TGTGCCAGCAGTCCTGGTATAGCGGGATCCTACGAGCAGTACTTC.

This clone was recorded a few times. J is TRBJ1-6 and V is TRBV10-1; the D is unclear. The CDR3 is 14 residues long. Trimming stripped 2 bases from V and 7 bases from J, with 9 bases between. Looked up from germline, CDR1 is WNHNN and CDR2 is SYGVQD (reference sequence). The CDR3 DNA sequence: TGCGCCAGCAGTGAGAGGAGACAAAATTCACCCCTCCACTTT. It codes for CASSERRQNSPLHF.

The chain employs TRBV21-1 and TRBJ2-3; the D call in the table, TRBD2, was not verified against the DNA. TRBV21-1 is listed as a pseudogene. This CDR3 region has 15 residues. The CDR3 protein is CASSKTSGGTDTQYF. CDR3 bases: TGTGCCAGCAGCAAGACTAGCGGGGGGACCGATACGCAGTATTTT.

This chain uses TRBV2 with TRBJ2-4; 7 bases map to TRBD1. The junction had 3 bases not matched to a gene; V was cut back by 5 bases and J by 5 bases. CDR3 length: 13 residues. The germline CDR1 and CDR2 sequences are SNHLY and FYNNEI. The CDR3 protein is CASSLTGENIQYF. The CDR3 DNA reads TGTGCCAGCAGTCTTACAGGGGAAAACATTCAGTACTTC.

V usage is TRBV19 and J usage is TRBJ2-5; D is unclear. With 7 bases removed from V and 4 bases from J, the gap between germline ends came to 13 bases. There are 13 residues in the CDR3. Germline V CDR1 and CDR2: LNHDA, SQIVND (reference sequence). This CDR3 is CASKPTARETQYF. CDR3 nucleotides: TGTGCCAGTAAGCCGACGGCCCGAGAGACCCAGTACTTC.